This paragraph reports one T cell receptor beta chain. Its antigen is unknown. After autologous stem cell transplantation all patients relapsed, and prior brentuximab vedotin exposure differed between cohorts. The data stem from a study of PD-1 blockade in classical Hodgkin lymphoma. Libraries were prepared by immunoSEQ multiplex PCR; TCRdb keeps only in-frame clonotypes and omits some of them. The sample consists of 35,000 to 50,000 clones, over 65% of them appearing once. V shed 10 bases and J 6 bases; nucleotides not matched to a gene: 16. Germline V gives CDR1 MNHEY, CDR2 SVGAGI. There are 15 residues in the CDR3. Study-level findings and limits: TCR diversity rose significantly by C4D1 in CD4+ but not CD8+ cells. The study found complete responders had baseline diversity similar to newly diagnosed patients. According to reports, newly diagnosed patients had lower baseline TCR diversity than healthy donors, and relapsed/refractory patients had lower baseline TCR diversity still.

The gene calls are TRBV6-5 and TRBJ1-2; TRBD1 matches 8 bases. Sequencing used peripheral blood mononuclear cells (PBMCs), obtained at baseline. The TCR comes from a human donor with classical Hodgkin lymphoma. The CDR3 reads CATSYWGQAEDGYTF. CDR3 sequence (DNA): TGTGCCACCTCTTACTGGGGACAGGCAGAAGATGGCTACACCTTC.